This T cell receptor (beta chain) derives from a study of blood T cell repertoires in COVID-19. About the research overall: The origin of the acute and convalescent COVID-19 samples was the United States, Italy and Spain. Sample material is recorded as cDNA or gDNA derived from T cells, B-cell-depleted T cells, or PBMCs.

Trimming left V 2 bases short and J 7 bases short, with 15 bases between. This CDR3 spans 15 amino acids. Germline V gene data show CDR1 as SGHVS and CDR2 as FQNEAQ. The table lists this clone with a few counts. In assigning cohorts, the study relied on participant-reported clinical history. Donors in Cohort 3 counted as recovered after two negative PCRs, clearance, or symptom resolution. Profiled with immunoSEQ multiplex PCR; TCRdb holds only in-frame clones, not every one. The sample includes 200,000 to 250,000 clones, 70% to 85% of them seen just once. The sample taken for sequencing was PBMCs or T cells enriched from blood (not recorded which). The rearrangement joins TRBV7-8 to TRBJ1-5; D is perhaps TRBD1 (6 bases). The origin of this receptor is an older woman who had recovered from COVID-19. The CDR3 here is CASSLHIAGAQPQHF. The CDR3 DNA sequence: TGTGCCAGCAGCTTACACATAGCAGGGGCACAGCCCCAGCATTTT.